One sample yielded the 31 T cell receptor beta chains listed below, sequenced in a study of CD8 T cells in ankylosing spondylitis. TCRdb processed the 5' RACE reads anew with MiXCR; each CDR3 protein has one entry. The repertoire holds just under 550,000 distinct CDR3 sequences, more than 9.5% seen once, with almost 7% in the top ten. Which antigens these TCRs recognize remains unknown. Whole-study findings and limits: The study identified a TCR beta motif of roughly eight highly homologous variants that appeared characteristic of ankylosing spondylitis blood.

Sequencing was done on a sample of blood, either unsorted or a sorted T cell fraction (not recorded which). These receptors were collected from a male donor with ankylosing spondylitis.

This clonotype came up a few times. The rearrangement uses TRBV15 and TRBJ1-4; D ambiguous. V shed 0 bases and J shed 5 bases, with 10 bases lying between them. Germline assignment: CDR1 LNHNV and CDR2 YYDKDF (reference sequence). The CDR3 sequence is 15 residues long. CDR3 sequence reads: CATSRDRAANEKLFF. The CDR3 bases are TGTGCCACCAGCAGAGATAGGGCGGCGAATGAAAAACTGTTTTTT.

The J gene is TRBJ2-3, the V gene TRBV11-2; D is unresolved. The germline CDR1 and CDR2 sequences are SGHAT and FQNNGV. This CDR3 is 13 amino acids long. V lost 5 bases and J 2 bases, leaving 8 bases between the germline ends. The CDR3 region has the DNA TGTGCCAGCAGCCCACGTCCCACAGATACGCAGTATTTT. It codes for CASSPRPTDTQYF.

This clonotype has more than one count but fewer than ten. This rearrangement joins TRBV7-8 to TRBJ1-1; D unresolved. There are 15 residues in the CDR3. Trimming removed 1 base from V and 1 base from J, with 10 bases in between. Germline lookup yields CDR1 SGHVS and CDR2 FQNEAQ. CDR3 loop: CASSLGGPRNTEAFF. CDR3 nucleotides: TGTGCCAGCAGCTTAGGAGGACCTCGGAACACTGAAGCTTTCTTT.

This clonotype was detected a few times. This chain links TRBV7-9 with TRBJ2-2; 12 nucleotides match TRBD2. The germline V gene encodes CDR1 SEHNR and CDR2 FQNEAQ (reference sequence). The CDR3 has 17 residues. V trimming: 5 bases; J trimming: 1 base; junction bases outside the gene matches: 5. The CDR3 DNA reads TGTGCCAGCAGCACTGGACTAGCGGGGATGAACACCGGGGAGCTGTTTTTT. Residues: CASSTGLAGMNTGELFF.

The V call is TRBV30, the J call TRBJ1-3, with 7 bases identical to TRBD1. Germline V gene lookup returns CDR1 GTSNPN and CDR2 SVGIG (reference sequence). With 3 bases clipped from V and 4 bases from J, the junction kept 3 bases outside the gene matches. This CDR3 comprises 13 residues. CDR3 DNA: TGTGCCTGGAGACAGGGGAGGGGAAACACCATATATTTT. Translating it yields CAWRQGRGNTIYF.

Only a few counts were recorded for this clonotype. The CDR3 is CASSLGWASGRHTDTQYF. The CDR3 nucleotides are TGTGCCAGCAGCCTTGGGTGGGCTAGCGGGAGGCACACAGATACGCAGTATTTT. The rearrangement uses TRBV5-6 and TRBJ2-3; 11 bases line up with TRBD2. The J segment lost 2 bases and the V segment lost 4 bases, leaving 12 bases of the junction unmatched. Germline V CDR1 and CDR2: SGHDT, YYEEEE. The CDR3 spans 18 residues.

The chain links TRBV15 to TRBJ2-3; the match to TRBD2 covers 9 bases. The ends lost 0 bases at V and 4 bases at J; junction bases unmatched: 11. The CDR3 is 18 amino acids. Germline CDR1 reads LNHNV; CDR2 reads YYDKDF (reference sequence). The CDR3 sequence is CATSRERGSGRLSDTQYF. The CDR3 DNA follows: TGTGCCACCAGCAGAGAGCGGGGTAGCGGGAGATTGTCAGATACGCAGTATTTT.

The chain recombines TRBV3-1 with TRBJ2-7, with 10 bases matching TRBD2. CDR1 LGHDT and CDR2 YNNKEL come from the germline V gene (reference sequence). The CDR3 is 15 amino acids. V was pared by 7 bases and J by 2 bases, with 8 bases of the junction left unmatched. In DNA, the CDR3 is TGTGCCAGCACCCAGACTAGCGGGCCAGCCTACGAGCAGTACTTC. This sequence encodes CASTQTSGPAYEQYF.

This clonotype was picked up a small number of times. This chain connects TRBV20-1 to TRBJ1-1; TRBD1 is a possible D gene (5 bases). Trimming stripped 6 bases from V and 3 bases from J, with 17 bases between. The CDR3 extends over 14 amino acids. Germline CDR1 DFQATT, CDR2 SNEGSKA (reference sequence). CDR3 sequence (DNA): TGCAGTGCCGGTACTCCCTGGGGGTACACTGAAGCTTTCTTT. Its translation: CSAGTPWGYTEAFF.

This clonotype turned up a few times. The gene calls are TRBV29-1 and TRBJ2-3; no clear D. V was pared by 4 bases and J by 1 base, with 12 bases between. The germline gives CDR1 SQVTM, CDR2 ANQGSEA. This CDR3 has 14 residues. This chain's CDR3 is CSVGLGTGTDTQYF. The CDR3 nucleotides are TGCAGCGTTGGTTTAGGTACTGGCACAGATACGCAGTATTTT.

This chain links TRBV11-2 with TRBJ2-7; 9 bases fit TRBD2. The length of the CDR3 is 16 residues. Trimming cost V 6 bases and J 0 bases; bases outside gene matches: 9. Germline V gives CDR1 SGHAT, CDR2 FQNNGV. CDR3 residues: CASSRRRTSDSYEQYF. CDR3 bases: TGTGCCAGCAGTCGAAGGCGGACTAGCGACTCCTACGAGCAGTACTTC.

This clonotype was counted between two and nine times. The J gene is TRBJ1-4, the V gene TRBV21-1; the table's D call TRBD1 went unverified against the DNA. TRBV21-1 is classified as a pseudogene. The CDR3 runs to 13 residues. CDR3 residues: CASNRTANEKLFF. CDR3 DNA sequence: TGTGCCAGCAACCGGACAGCCAATGAAAAACTGTTTTTT.

For the CDR3, the DNA is TGCAGCGTTGATATCAGCACAGATACGCAGTATTTT. Translating it yields CSVDISTDTQYF. The J gene is TRBJ2-3, the V gene TRBV29-1, with D unclear. The germline V gene has CDR1 SQVTM and CDR2 ANQGSEA. Trimming removed 3 bases at V and 0 bases at J, with 4 bases between. This CDR3 contains 12 residues.

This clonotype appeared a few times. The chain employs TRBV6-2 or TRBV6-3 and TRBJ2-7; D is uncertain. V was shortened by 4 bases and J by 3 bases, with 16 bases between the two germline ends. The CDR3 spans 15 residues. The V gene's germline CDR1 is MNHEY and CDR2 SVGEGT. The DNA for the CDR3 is TGTGCCAGCAGTTCACCCGGCTCAAGCTTCTACGAGCAGTACTTC. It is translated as CASSSPGSSFYEQYF.

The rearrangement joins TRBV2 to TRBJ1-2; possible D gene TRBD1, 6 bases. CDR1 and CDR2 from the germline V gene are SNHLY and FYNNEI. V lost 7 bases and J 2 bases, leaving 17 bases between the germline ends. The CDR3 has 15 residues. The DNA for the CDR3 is TGTGCCAGCACTCCAAGCCCTGGGGGCAACTATGGCTACACCTTC. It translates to CASTPSPGGNYGYTF. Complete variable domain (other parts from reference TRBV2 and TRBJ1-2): EPEVTQTPSHQVTQMGQEVILRCVPISNHLYFYWYRQILGQKVEFLVSFYNNEISEKSEIFDDQFSVERPDGSNFTLKIRSTKLEDSAMYFCASTPSPGGNYGYTFGSGTRLTVV.

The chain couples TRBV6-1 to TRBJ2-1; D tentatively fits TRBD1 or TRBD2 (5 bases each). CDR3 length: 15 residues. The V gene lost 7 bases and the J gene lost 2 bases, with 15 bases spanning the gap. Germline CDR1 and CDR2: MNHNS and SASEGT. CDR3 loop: CASTAWGPTYNEQFF. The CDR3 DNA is TGTGCCAGCACCGCCTGGGGACCTACCTACAATGAGCAGTTCTTC.

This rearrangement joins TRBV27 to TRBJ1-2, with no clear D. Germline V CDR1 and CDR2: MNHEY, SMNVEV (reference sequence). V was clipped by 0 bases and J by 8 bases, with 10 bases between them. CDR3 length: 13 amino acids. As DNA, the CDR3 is TGTGCCAGCAGTTTATCCCCCCTAGACGGCTACACCTTC. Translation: CASSLSPLDGYTF.

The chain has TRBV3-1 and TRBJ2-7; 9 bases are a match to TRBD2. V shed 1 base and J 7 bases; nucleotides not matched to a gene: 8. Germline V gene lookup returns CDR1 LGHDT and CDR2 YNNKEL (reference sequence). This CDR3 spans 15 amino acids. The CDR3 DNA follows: TGTGCCAGCAGCCAAGTACCAGCGGGAGGCGATGAGCAGTACTTC. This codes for CASSQVPAGGDEQYF.

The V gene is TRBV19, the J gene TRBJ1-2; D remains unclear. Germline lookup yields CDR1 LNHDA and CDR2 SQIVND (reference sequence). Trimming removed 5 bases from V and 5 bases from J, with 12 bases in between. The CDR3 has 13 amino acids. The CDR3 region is CASSSTDSYGYTF. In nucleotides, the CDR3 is TGTGCCAGTAGTTCGACGGACTCATATGGCTACACCTTC.

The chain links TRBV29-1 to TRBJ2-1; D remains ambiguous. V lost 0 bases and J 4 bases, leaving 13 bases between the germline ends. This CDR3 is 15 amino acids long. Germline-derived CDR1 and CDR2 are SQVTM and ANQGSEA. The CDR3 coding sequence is TGCAGCGTTGAAGAGCCAGCTCTACTTTACAATGAGCAGTTCTTC. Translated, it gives CSVEEPALLYNEQFF.

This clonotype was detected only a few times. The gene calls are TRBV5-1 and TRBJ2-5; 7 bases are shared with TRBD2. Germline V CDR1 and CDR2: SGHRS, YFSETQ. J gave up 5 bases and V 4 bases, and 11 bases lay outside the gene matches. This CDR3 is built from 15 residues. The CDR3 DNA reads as TGCGCCAGCAGCGAACCAGCGGGAAGGGTCGAGACCCAGTACTTC. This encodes CASSEPAGRVETQYF.

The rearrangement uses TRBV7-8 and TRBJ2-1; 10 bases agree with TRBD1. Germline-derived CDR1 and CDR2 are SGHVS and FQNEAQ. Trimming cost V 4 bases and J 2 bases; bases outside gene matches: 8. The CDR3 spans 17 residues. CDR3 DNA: TGTGCCAGCAGCTCCCGGAGGGACAGGGGCCCCTACAATGAGCAGTTCTTC. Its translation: CASSSRRDRGPYNEQFF. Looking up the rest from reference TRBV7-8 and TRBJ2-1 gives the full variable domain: GAGVSQSPRYKVAKRGQDVALRCDPISGHVSLFWYQQALGQGPEFLTYFQNEAQLDKSGLPSDRFFAERPEGSVSTLKIQRTQQEDSAVYLCASSSRRDRGPYNEQFFGPGTRLTVL.

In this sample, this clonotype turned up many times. This CDR3 is CAISESRGQETQYF. The CDR3 DNA is TGTGCCATCAGTGAGTCGCGGGGTCAAGAGACCCAGTACTTC. This chain links TRBV10-3 with TRBJ2-5; a possible D gene is TRBD2 (6 bases). Trimming shortened V by 0 bases and J by 2 bases, and 7 bases separated the two germline ends. Germline V gives CDR1 ENHRY, CDR2 SYGVKD. CDR3 length equals 14 residues.

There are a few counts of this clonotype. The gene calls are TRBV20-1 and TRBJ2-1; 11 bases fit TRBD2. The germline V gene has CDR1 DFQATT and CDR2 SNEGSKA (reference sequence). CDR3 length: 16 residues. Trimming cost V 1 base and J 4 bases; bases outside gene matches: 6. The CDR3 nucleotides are TGCAGTGCTAGAGGGGTAGCGGGAGGGCAATACAATGAGCAGTTCTTC. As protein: CSARGVAGGQYNEQFF.

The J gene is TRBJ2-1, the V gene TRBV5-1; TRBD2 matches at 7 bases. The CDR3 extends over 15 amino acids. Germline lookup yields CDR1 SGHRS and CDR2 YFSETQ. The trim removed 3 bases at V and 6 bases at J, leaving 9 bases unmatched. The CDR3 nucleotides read TGCGCCAGCAGCTCGGGACTATTCGAGGGCAATGAGCAGTTCTTC. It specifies CASSSGLFEGNEQFF.

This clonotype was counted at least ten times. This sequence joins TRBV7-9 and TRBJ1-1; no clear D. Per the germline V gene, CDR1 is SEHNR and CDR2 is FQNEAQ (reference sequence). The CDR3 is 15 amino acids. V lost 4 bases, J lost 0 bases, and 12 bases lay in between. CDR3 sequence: CASSSRVVVNTEAFF. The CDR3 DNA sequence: TGTGCCAGCAGCTCACGCGTGGTCGTGAACACTGAAGCTTTCTTT.

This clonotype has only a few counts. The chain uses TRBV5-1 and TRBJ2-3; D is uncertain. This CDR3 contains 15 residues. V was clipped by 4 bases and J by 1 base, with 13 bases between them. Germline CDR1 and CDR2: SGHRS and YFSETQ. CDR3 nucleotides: TGCGCCAGCAGCCAGAGGTTGGCTGGCACAGATACGCAGTATTTT. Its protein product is CASSQRLAGTDTQYF.

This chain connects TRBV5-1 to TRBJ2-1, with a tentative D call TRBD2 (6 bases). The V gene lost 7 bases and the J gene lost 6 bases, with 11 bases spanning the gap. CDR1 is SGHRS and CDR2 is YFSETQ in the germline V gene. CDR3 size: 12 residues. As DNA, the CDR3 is TGCGCCAGCGGAGGCGGGATCAATGAGCAGTTCTTC. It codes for CASGGGINEQFF.

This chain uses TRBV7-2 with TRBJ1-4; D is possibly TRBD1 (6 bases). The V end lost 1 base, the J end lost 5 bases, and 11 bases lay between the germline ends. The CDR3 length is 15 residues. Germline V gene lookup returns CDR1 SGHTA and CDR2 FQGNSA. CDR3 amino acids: CASSLVFRGNEKLFF. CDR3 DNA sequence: TGTGCCAGCAGCTTAGTATTCAGGGGAAATGAAAAACTGTTTTTT.

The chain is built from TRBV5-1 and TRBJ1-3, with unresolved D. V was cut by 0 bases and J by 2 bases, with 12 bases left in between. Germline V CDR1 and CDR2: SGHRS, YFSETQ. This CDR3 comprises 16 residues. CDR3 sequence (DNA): TGCGCCAGCAGCTTGGCCCCCAGTCCGACTGGAAACACCATATATTTT. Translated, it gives CASSLAPSPTGNTIYF.

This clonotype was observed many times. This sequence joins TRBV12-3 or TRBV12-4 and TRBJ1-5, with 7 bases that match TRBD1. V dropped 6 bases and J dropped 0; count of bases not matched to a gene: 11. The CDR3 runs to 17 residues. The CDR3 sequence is CASSPAGGEVSNQPQHF. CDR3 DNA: TGTGCCAGCAGCCCGGCAGGGGGGGAGGTTAGCAATCAGCCCCAGCATTTT.